This T cell receptor (beta chain) was recovered during a study of blood T cell repertoires in COVID-19. Repertoires were generated with immunoSEQ multiplex PCR, while TCRdb's copy carries only in-frame clones and drops some. The table has 250,000 to 400,000 clones, around 87% seen once. Sequencing was carried out using PBMCs or T cells enriched from blood (not recorded which). This sequence originates from a young woman who had recovered from COVID-19.

CDR3 nucleotides: TGTGCCAGCAGCCCCCGTTATAGGAACACTGAAGCTTTCTTT. This sequence encodes CASSPRYRNTEAFF. The V gene is TRBV9, the J gene TRBJ1-1; D gene unclear. The CDR3 spans 14 residues. Germline lookup yields CDR1 SGDLS and CDR2 YYNGEE. The V gene lost 4 bases and the J gene lost 1 base, with 11 bases spanning the gap.